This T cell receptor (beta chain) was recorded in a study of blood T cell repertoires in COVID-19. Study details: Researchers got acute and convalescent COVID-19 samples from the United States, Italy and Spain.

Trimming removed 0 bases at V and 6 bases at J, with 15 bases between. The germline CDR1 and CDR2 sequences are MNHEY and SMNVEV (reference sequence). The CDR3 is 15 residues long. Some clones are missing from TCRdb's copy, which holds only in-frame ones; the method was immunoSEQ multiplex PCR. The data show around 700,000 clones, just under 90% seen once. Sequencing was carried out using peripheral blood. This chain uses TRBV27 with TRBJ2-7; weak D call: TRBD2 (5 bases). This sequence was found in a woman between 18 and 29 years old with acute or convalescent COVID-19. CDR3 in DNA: TGTGCCAGCAGTTTATCGGGTGGCGGGTTGGGCGAGCAGTACTTC. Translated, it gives CASSLSGGGLGEQYF.